This T cell receptor (beta chain) was captured in a study of blood T cell repertoires in COVID-19. Across the study: PBMCs, B-cell-depleted T cells, or T cells provided the cDNA or gDNA that made up the material.

Recovered Cohort 3 donors showed two negative PCRs, clearance, or symptom resolution. Sequencing used immunoSEQ multiplex PCR; TCRdb keeps in-frame clones, though not all of them. Among fewer than 300,000 clones listed, around 84% were seen once. This sequence originates from a man aged 18 to 30 who had recovered from COVID-19. Sequencing was performed on PBMCs or T cells enriched from blood (not recorded which).

The CDR3, as DNA: TGTGCCAGCAGCCAAAAAACACAGGGGGACTATGGCTACACCTTC. Amino acid sequence: CASSQKTQGDYGYTF. The chain carries TRBV3-1 (or the pseudogene TRBV3-2) and TRBJ1-2, with 8 bases lining up with TRBD1. This CDR3 has 15 residues. Germline CDR1 is LGHDT and CDR2 is YNNKEL (reference sequence). V shed 2 bases, J shed 3 bases, and the junction held 5 bases outside the gene matches.